The rows below give T cell receptor beta chains drawn from one sample of a study of vaccination effects on CD4 cells after COVID-19. These receptors' targets are unknown. Libraries were prepared by immunoSEQ multiplex PCR; TCRdb keeps only in-frame clonotypes and omits some of them. Of around 60,000 clones in the sample, 60% to 85% are singletons; the top ten hold around 3.3%. Here the sequenced sample was CD4+ T cells from PBMCs cultured without peptide, taken before COVID-19 vaccination. The receptor set was obtained from a human donor who received a COVID-19 vaccine. Both conserved end residues are part of each CDR3. D genes are given only for firm matches. Some rows have no size entry. The others give once, few or many, or a class for an expanded clone.

cdr3_nt cdr3_aa v_call clone_size j_call d_call
TGTGCCAGCAGTTACTCGTCAGACAGGGGGCAATATGGCTACACCTTC CASSYSSDRGQYGYTF TRBV6-5 - TRBJ1-2 TRBD1
TGCGCCAGCAGCTTGGGGACAGGGAGGCCACCCCTCCACTTT CASSLGTGRPPLHF TRBV5-1 - TRBJ1-6 TRBD1
TGTGCCAGCAGCTCTAGACTAGTTAGTAACACAGATACGCAGTATTTT CASSSRLVSNTDTQYF TRBV5-5 - TRBJ2-3 -
TGCGCCAGCAGCTTCCAGGGTGAGAACGAAAAACTGTTTTTT CASSFQGENEKLFF TRBV5-1 once TRBJ1-4 -
TGCGCCAGCAGCTTGACTAACTCCTACAATGAGCAGTTCTTC CASSLTNSYNEQFF TRBV5-1 once TRBJ2-1 -
TGTGCCAGCGCCCACTTTTCTGGGGCCAACGTCCTGACTTTC CASAHFSGANVLTF TRBV9 - TRBJ2-6 -
TGCGCCAGCAGCCCCGGGGCCGGGACTAGTTCACCCCTCCACTTT CASSPGAGTSSPLHF TRBV5-1 few TRBJ1-6 -
TGTGCCAGCAACAGGGTGAGTGGACCCCTCCACTTT CASNRVSGPLHF TRBV5-6 few TRBJ1-6 -
TGTGCCAGCTCTACAGGGGACCCCTCCCATGATGGCTACACCTTC CASSTGDPSHDGYTF TRBV6-5 - TRBJ1-2 TRBD1
TGCGCCAGCCGACTGACCTGGGGAGGGGAGACCCAGTACTTC CASRLTWGGETQYF TRBV5-1 - TRBJ2-5 TRBD2
TGCAGCGTTCGACAGGGGACCTACAATGAGCAGTTCTTC CSVRQGTYNEQFF TRBV29-1 - TRBJ2-1 TRBD1
TGTGCCAGCAGTTCCGAAGGCGGGGGCAATCAGCCCCAGCATTTT CASSSEGGGNQPQHF TRBV28 - TRBJ1-5 -
TGCAGTGCTAGTAGGGGGACCTACAATGAGCAGTTCTTC CSASRGTYNEQFF TRBV20-1 - TRBJ2-1 -